This T cell receptor (beta chain) was obtained from a study of T cell repertoires in cytomegalovirus infection. Study-wide results and limits: Dominating the ex vivo response were TCR beta clonotypes that were CMV-specific and HLA-C-restricted.

The germline CDR1 and CDR2 sequences are MNHNS and SASEGT. This CDR3 region has 11 residues. V was clipped by 9 bases and J by 7 bases, with 11 bases between them. TCRdb itself ran the reads through MiXCR, one entry per CDR3 protein. In the table there are nearly 700,000 distinct CDR3 sequences, around 35% of which are singletons. Note on this clonotype: What it binds is not known.

The receptor was derived from a human donor in good health (CMV status not recorded). Some clones in this sample may be carry-over from other donors' samples. The chain carries TRBV6-1 and TRBJ2-3; D possibly corresponds to TRBD1 (6 bases). Sample: cultured PBMCs, taken from culture after CMV antigen stimulation. The CDR3 here is CASLQGYTQYF. In nucleotides, the CDR3 is TGTGCCAGTCTACAGGGATATACGCAGTATTTT.